This entry lists 5 T cell receptor beta chains sequenced from one sample in a study of T cells in Graves' hyperthyroidism and ophthalmopathy. Researchers amplified the TCR beta CDR3 regions from RNA transcripts. In the first-round RT-PCR of the TCR CDR3, the HTBI primer set was used. Each CDR3 protein is one row after TCRdb ran MiXCR on the multiplex PCR reads. The sample consists of around 700,000 distinct CDR3 sequences, around a sixth of them appearing once. Sequencing used blood. The receptors here all came from a woman in her forties or fifties with Graves' hyperthyroidism that later progressed to Graves' ophthalmopathy.

This clonotype was observed a handful of times. The chain uses TRBV5-4 and TRBJ2-3, with 8 nucleotides matching TRBD1. The germline CDR1 and CDR2 sequences are SGHNT and YYREEE (reference sequence). V lost 4 bases and J lost 6; bases outside the gene matches: 13. CDR3 length: 16 amino acids. The CDR3 is CASSPREQGAGDTQYF. The DNA of the CDR3 is TGTGCCAGCAGCCCCCGGGAGCAGGGGGCTGGTGATACGCAGTATTTT.

V usage is TRBV3-1 and J usage is TRBJ1-6; weak D call: TRBD1 (5 bases). CDR3 length equals 16 residues. Trimming pared 3 bases from V and 9 bases from J, leaving 18 bases between. Germline CDR1 LGHDT, CDR2 YNNKEL (reference sequence). The CDR3 spells CASSQAGSAGSSPLHF. The CDR3 DNA sequence: TGTGCCAGCAGCCAGGCGGGGTCGGCAGGGAGTTCACCCCTCCACTTT.

V and J are TRBV30 and TRBJ1-5, with a possible D match to TRBD1 (5 bases). Between the trimmed V and J ends, which lost 4 bases and 7 bases, there was a span of 11 bases. The CDR3 loop spans 12 amino acids. CDR1 GTSNPN and CDR2 SVGIG come from the germline V gene (reference sequence). The CDR3 region is CAWNQGDQPQHF. CDR3 DNA: TGTGCCTGGAACCAGGGCGACCAGCCCCAGCATTTT.

In this sample, this clonotype turned up many times. The chain uses TRBV20-1 and TRBJ1-2; 9 nucleotides match TRBD1. The CDR3 spans 14 residues. CDR1 DFQATT and CDR2 SNEGSKA come from the germline V gene (reference sequence). The V segment lost 0 bases and the J segment 4 bases; nucleotides outside the gene matches: 3. The CDR3 here is CSARETGGSYGYTF. The DNA of the CDR3 is TGCAGTGCTAGAGAGACAGGGGGTAGCTATGGCTACACCTTC.

Many counts were recorded for this clonotype. This chain uses TRBV10-3 with TRBJ2-3; TRBD2 is a possible D gene (6 bases). The CDR3 has 15 residues. V was trimmed by 2 bases and J by 1 base, leaving 10 bases between them. The germline CDR1 and CDR2 sequences are ENHRY and SYGVKD. CDR3: CAISELGGRTDTQYF. The CDR3 region has the DNA TGTGCCATCAGTGAGCTAGGAGGGCGCACAGATACGCAGTATTTT.